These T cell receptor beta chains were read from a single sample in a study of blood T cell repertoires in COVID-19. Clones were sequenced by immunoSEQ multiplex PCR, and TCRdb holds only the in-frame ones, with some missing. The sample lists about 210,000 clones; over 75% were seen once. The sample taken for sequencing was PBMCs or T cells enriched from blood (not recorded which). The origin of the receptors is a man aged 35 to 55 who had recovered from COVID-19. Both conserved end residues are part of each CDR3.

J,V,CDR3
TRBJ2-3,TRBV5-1,CASSLATSGPDTQYF
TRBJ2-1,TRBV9,CASSVAGGTLLNEQFF
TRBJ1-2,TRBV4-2,CASSQDLGGAYGYTF
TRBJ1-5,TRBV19,CASLGTGNQPQHF
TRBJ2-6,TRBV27,CASSRQGYSGANVLTF
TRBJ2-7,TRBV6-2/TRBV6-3,CASSRTSGSYQQYF
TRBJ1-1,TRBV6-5,CASRSDSAATEAFF
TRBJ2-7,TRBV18,CASSPRAGQGSEQYF
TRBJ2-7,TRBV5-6,CASSRPGTSMHYEQYF
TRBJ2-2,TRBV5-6,CASSRLLPGGGELFF